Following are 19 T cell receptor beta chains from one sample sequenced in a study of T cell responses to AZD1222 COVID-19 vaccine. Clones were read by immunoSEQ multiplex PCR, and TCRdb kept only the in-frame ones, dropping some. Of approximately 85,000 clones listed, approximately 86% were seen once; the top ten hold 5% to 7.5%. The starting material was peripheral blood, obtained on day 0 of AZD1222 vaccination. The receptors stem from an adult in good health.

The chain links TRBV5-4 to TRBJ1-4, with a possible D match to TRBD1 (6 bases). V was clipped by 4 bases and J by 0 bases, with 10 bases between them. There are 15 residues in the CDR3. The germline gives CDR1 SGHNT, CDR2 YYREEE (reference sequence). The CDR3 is CASSPGAPTNEKLFF. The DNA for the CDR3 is TGTGCCAGCAGCCCGGGGGCTCCAACTAATGAAAAACTGTTTTTT.

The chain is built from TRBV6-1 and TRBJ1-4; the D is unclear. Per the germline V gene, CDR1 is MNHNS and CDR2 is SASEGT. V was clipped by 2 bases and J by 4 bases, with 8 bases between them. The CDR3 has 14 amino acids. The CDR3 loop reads CASSEWRNNEKLFF. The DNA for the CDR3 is TGTGCCAGCAGTGAATGGAGAAATAATGAAAAACTGTTTTTT.

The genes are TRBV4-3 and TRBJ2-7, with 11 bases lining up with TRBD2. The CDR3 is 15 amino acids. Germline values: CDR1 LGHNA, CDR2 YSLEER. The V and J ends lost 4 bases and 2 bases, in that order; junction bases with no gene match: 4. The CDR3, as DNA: TGCGCCAGCAGCCCCGGGACTAGCGGTCCCTACGAGCAGTACTTC. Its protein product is CASSPGTSGPYEQYF.

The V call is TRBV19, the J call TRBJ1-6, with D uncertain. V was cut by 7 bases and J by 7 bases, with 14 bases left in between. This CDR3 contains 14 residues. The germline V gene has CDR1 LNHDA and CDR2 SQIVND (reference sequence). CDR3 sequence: CASTDPTNNSPLHF. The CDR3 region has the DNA TGTGCCAGTACAGATCCGACAAACAATTCACCCCTCCACTTT.

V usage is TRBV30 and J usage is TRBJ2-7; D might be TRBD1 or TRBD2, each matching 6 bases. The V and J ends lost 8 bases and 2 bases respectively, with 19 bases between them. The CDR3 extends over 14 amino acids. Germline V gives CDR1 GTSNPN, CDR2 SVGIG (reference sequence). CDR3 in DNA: TGTGCCGGGGAGTCCAGGGGAGGTACCTACGAGCAGTACTTC. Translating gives CAGESRGGTYEQYF.

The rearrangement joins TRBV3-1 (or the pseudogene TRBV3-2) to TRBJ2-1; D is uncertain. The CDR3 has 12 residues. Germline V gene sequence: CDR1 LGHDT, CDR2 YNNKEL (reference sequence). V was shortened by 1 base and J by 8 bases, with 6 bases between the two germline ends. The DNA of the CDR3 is TGTGCCAGCAGCCAAGGAATATATGAGCAGTTCTTC. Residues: CASSQGIYEQFF.

Written as DNA, the CDR3 is TGTGCCAGCAGTGTAGACAGCCCGGGGACTGAAGCTTTCTTT. Its translation is CASSVDSPGTEAFF. The chain carries TRBV25-1 and TRBJ1-1, with a possible D match to TRBD1 (5 bases). The CDR3 extends over 14 amino acids. Trimming removed 4 bases at V and 5 bases at J, with 14 bases between. CDR1 is MGHDK and CDR2 is SYGVNS in the germline V gene.

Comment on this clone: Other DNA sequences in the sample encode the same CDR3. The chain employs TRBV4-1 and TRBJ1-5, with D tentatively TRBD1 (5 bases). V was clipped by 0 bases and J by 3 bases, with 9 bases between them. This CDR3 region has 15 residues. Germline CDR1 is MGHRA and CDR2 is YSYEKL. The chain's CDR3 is CASSQDPGTNQPQHF. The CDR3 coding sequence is TGCGCCAGCAGCCAAGATCCCGGGACCAATCAGCCCCAGCATTTT.

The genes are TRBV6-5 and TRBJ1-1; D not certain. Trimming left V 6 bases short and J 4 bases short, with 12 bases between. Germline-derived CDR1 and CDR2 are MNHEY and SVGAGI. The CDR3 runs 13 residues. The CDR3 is CASRRTWGTEAFF. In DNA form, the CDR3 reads TGTGCCAGCAGACGGACGTGGGGCACTGAAGCTTTCTTT.

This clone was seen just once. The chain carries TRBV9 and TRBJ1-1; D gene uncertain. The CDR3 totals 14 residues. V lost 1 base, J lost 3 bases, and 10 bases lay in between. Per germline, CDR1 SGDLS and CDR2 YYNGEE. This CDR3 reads CASSVQPGYTEAFF. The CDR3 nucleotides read TGTGCCAGCAGCGTACAGCCGGGTTACACTGAAGCTTTCTTT.

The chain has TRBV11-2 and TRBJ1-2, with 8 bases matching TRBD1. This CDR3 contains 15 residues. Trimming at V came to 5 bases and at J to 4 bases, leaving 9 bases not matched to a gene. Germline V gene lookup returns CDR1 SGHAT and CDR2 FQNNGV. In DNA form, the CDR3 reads TGTGCCAGCAGCCCCCGGACAGGGAGCATCTATGGCTACACCTTC. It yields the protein CASSPRTGSIYGYTF. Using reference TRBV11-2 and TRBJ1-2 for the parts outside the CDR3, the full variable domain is EAGVAQSPRYKIIEKRQSVAFWCNPISGHATLYWYQQILGQGPKLLIQFQNNGVVDDSQLPKDRFSAERLKGVDSTLKIQPAKLEDSAVYLCASSPRTGSIYGYTFGSGTRLTVV.

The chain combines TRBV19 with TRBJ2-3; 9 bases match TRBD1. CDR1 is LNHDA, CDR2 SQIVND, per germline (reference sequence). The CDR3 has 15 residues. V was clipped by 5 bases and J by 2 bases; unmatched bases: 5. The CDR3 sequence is CASSARDRDTDTQYF. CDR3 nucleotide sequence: TGTGCCAGTAGTGCCCGGGACAGGGACACAGATACGCAGTATTTT.

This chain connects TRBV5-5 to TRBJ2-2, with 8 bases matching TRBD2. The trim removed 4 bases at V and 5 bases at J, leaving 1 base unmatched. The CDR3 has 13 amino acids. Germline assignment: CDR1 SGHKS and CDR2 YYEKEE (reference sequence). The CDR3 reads CASSRGGTGELFF. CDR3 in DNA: TGTGCCAGCAGCCGCGGGGGGACCGGGGAGCTGTTTTTT.

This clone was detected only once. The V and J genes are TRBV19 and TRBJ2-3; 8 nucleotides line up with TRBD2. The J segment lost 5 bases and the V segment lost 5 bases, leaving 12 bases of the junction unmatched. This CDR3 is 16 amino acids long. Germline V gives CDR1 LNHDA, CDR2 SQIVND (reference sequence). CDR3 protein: CASSGGVGLAGDTQYF. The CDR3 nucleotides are TGTGCCAGTAGTGGGGGAGTAGGCCTAGCGGGAGATACGCAGTATTTT.

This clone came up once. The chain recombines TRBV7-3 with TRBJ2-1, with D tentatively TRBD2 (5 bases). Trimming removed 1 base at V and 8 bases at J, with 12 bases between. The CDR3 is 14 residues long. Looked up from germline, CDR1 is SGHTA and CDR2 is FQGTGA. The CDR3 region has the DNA TGTGCCAGCAGCTTAAACGGCGGAGGCGATGAGCAGTTCTTC. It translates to CASSLNGGGDEQFF.

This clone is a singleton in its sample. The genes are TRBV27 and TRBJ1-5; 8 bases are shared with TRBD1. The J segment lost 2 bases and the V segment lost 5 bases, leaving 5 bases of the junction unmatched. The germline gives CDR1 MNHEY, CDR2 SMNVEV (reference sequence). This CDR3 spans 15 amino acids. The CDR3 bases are TGTGCCAGCAGTCACCAGGGACAGGGCAATCAGCCCCAGCATTTT. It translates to CASSHQGQGNQPQHF.

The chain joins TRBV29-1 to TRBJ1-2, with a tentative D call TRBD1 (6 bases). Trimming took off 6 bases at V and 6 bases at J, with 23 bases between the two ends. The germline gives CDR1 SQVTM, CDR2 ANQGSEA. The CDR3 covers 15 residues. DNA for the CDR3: TGCAGCGTGGACACCGGTTTCGGGGGGCAAAATGGCTACACCTTC. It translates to CSVDTGFGGQNGYTF.

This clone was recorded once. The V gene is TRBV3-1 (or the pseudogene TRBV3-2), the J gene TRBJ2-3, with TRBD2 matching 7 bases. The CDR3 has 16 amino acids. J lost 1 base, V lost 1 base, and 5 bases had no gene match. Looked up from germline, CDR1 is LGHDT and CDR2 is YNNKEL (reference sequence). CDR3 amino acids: CASSQVGGRGTDTQYF. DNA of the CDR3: TGTGCCAGCAGCCAAGTTGGGGGGAGGGGCACAGATACGCAGTATTTT.

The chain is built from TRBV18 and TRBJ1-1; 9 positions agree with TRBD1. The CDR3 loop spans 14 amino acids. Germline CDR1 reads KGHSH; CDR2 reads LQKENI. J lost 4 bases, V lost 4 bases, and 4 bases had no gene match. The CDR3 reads CASSRGQGTTEAFF. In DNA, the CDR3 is TGTGCCAGCTCACGCGGACAGGGGACCACTGAAGCTTTCTTT.